A single sample is the source of the 9 T cell receptor beta chains below, sequenced in a study of monozygotic twins with inflammatory bowel disease. Each CDR3 protein gets one entry in TCRdb, which reprocessed the 5' RACE reads and gives no DNA. Seen in this sample are 300,000 to 400,000 distinct CDR3 sequences; the ten most common clones hold 2% to 2.5%. Material for sequencing was blood. The receptors shown here come from a human donor with ulcerative colitis or Crohn's disease, or a healthy co-twin of an affected twin (not recorded which).

The V call is TRBV15, the J call TRBJ2-5; TCRdb gives TRBD2 as the D gene, but with no DNA this cannot be confirmed. CDR3 length equals 15 residues. From germline, CDR1 is LNHNV and CDR2 YYDKDF (reference sequence). The CDR3 spells CATSSRLAGGETQYF.

The chain links TRBV14 to TRBJ2-3; TCRdb selects TRBD1, and the lack of DNA leaves this call unchecked. Germline V gives CDR1 SGHDN, CDR2 FVKESK. There are 13 residues in the CDR3. The CDR3 region is CASSHGTWETQYF.

This sequence joins TRBV5-6 and TRBJ2-1; the TRBD2 assignment by TCRdb is unverifiable without DNA. This CDR3 spans 16 amino acids. From germline, CDR1 is SGHDT and CDR2 YYEEEE. CDR3 amino acids: CASSFLAGEGYNEQFF.

The chain combines TRBV7-2 with TRBJ2-7; TCRdb reports TRBD2, a call that lacks DNA to check it against. The CDR3 totals 15 residues. CDR1 is SGHTA, CDR2 FQGNSA, per germline. The CDR3 loop reads CASSLTGTPVYEQYF.

This chain connects TRBV20-1 to TRBJ1-6. Germline-derived CDR1 and CDR2 are DFQATT and SNEGSKA (reference sequence). CDR3 length: 13 residues. The CDR3 is CSAGLGFNSPLHF.

The chain couples TRBV3-1 to TRBJ2-1. CDR1 is LGHDT and CDR2 is YNNKEL in the germline V gene (reference sequence). The CDR3 contains 15 residues. The CDR3 here is CASSQETAPYNEQFF.

The chain uses TRBV6-5 and TRBJ2-1; no DNA is available, so the TRBD1 call from TCRdb remains unchecked. The CDR3 spans 16 residues. Per the germline V gene, CDR1 is MNHEY and CDR2 is SVGAGI. CDR3 loop: CASSYGGPQGRNEQFF.

The chain carries TRBV5-1 and TRBJ2-2; the D gene TCRdb calls, TRBD1, cannot be checked with no DNA. Germline CDR1 SGHRS, CDR2 YFSETQ. The CDR3 has 18 amino acids. The CDR3 protein is CASSLLGAGQKNTGELFF.

The genes are TRBV6-2 or TRBV6-3 and TRBJ2-1; the TCRdb call, TRBD2, lacks DNA for checking. Germline V gene lookup returns CDR1 MNHEY and CDR2 SVGEGT. CDR3 size: 16 residues. CDR3 loop: CASTELGLADYNEQFF.